A single sample is the source of the 11 T cell receptor beta chains below, sequenced in a study of T cells in Graves' hyperthyroidism and ophthalmopathy. Amplification of TCR beta CDR3 regions was performed using RNA transcripts as template. Researchers ran a first-round RT-PCR on the TCR CDR3 using the HTBI primer set. TCRdb re-called the multiplex PCR reads through MiXCR, storing one row per CDR3 protein. This table holds over 45,000 distinct CDR3 sequences, 49% found once. The sequencing sample was made of peripheral blood or thyroid tissue (not recorded which). These receptors all come from a woman aged 45-65 years with Graves' hyperthyroidism.

The chain links TRBV29-1 to TRBJ2-7; 9 bases match TRBD1. Germline-derived CDR1 and CDR2 are SQVTM and ANQGSEA. This CDR3 has 14 amino acids. Unmatched junction bases numbered 11, after V lost 2 bases and J lost 9 bases. CDR3 bases: TGCAGCGTTGAAAGGGGGACAGGGCATAGCGTGCAGTACTTC. Its protein is CSVERGTGHSVQYF.

This chain connects TRBV20-1 to TRBJ2-7, with TRBD1 matching 11 bases. Germline-derived CDR1 and CDR2 are DFQATT and SNEGSKA (reference sequence). The CDR3 is 14 amino acids. The V segment lost 2 bases and the J segment 3 bases; nucleotides outside the gene matches: 3. In nucleotides, the CDR3 is TGCAGTGCTAGACCCGGGACAGGGGGCTACGAGCAGTACTTC. This translates into CSARPGTGGYEQYF.

The chain is built from TRBV14 and TRBJ1-2, with D tentatively TRBD1 (5 bases). V was cut by 4 bases and J by 11 bases, with 14 bases left in between. The CDR3 spans 12 residues. Germline-derived CDR1 and CDR2 are SGHDN and FVKESK. CDR3: CASSPRGGGYTF. Here the CDR3 DNA reads TGTGCCAGCAGCCCGCGGGGCGGTGGGTACACCTTC.

There are many counts of this clonotype. A much more abundant neighbour one base away suggests this may be a read error. This chain uses TRBV2 with TRBJ1-2; 11 bases fit TRBD1. J lost 2 bases, V lost 10 bases, and 9 bases had no gene match. There are 15 residues in the CDR3. Germline V gene sequence: CDR1 SNHLY, CDR2 FYNNEI. The CDR3 loop reads CANRRDRGNNYGYTF. In DNA form, the CDR3 reads TGTGCCAACAGAAGGGACAGGGGGAACAACTATGGCTACACCTTC. The full variable domain, rest sourced from reference TRBV2 and TRBJ1-2, is EPEVTQTPSHQVTQMGQEVILRCVPISNHLYFYWYRQILGQKVEFLVSFYNNEISEKSEIFDDQFSVERPDGSNFTLKIRSTKLEDSAMYFCANRRDRGNNYGYTFGSGTRLTVV.

This clonotype was observed once. The rearrangement joins TRBV7-9 to TRBJ2-7, with 9 bases that match TRBD1. Germline V gene lookup returns CDR1 SEHNR and CDR2 FQNEAQ (reference sequence). This CDR3 is built from 14 residues. V lost 5 bases, J lost 9 bases, and 11 bases stayed unmatched. CDR3: CASSRGTGHSVQYF. The CDR3 nucleotides are TGTGCCAGCAGCAGAGGGACAGGGCATAGCGTGCAGTACTTC.

Only a few counts were recorded for this clonotype. The chain carries TRBV20-1 and TRBJ2-5; the match to TRBD2 covers 15 bases. The germline V gene encodes CDR1 DFQATT and CDR2 SNEGSKA (reference sequence). The CDR3 sequence is 19 residues long. The ends lost 4 bases at V and 5 bases at J; junction bases unmatched: 17. The CDR3 spells CSAIAGTSGRSSVGETQYF. In nucleotides, the CDR3 is TGCAGTGCTATTGCCGGGACTAGCGGGAGGTCCAGTGTAGGGGAGACCCAGTACTTC.

This clonotype was counted at least ten times. This chain joins TRBV27 and TRBJ2-5, with D possibly matching TRBD2 (7 bases). The CDR3 runs to 15 residues. Germline CDR1 MNHEY, CDR2 SMNVEV (reference sequence). V shed 2 bases and J shed 1 base, with 11 bases lying between them. In DNA, the CDR3 is TGTGCCAGCAGTTTAGGGGGGGCCATCCAAGAGACCCAGTACTTC. Protein sequence: CASSLGGAIQETQYF.

With respect to this clonotype: The CDR3 does not close with the conserved phenylalanine or tryptophan, likely indicating a read error. This sequence joins TRBV5-5 and TRBJ2-3; 9 bases agree with TRBD2. Germline V gene data show CDR1 as SGHKS and CDR2 as YYEKEE (reference sequence). The CDR3 is made up of 19 amino acids. CDR3 residues: CASSLGVAGEVSSTDTQYL. DNA for the CDR3: TGCGCCAGCAGCTTGGGTGTAGCGGGAGAGGTGTCTAGCACAGATACGCAGTATCTT.

A word on this clonotype: Its ends do not fully match the called genes, so a read error is possible. The V and J genes are TRBV29-1 and TRBJ2-7; TRBD2 matches at 12 bases. Germline CDR1 and CDR2: SQVTM and ANQGSEA. CDR3 length: 14 residues. This CDR3 reads CSVTRTSGIYGQYF. The CDR3 DNA reads as TGCAGCGTTACCAGGACTAGCGGGATTTACGGGCAGTACTTC.

The CDR3 region is CASSAPDRGGVSMFYTF. The CDR3 coding sequence is TGTGCCAGCAGCGCACCTGACAGGGGAGGGGTTAGTATGTTCTACACCTTC. The V and J genes are TRBV9 and TRBJ1-2, with 8 bases identical to TRBD1. V gave up 3 bases and J gave up 10 bases; unmatched junction bases: 20. The CDR3 runs to 17 residues. Germline V lookup: CDR1 SGDLS, CDR2 YYNGEE.

This clonotype qualifies as medium-sized. The chain links TRBV2 to TRBJ2-6; possibly TRBD1 for D (7 bases). V lost 8 bases to trimming and J lost 0 bases, with 20 bases between them. This CDR3 is 18 amino acids long. CDR1 is SNHLY and CDR2 is FYNNEI in the germline V gene. Here the CDR3 DNA reads TGTGCCAGCTGCCCCGGCGGGACAGAGTTCTCTGGGGCCAACGTCCTGACTTTC. Its protein is CASCPGGTEFSGANVLTF.